This TCR beta chain was captured in a study of blood T cell repertoires in COVID-19. Measured with immunoSEQ multiplex PCR; TCRdb has only the in-frame clones, and not every one. The table lists about 350,000 clones, 85% to 90% of them singletons. J gave up 2 bases and V 5 bases, and 11 bases lay outside the gene matches. CDR1 LNHDA and CDR2 SQIVND come from the germline V gene (reference sequence). This CDR3 contains 18 residues. The chain employs TRBV19 and TRBJ2-3; 12 bases match TRBD2. The sequenced material came from peripheral blood. The clonotype comes from a woman aged 45-59 years with COVID-19, enrolled during active disease. The chain's CDR3 is CASSPGPSGRVFTDTQYF. The CDR3 DNA follows: TGTGCCAGTAGTCCCGGCCCTAGCGGGAGGGTTTTCACAGATACGCAGTATTTT.